This T cell receptor (beta chain) was sequenced for a study of T-cell reconstitution after alpha-beta-depleted transplantation in children. Study-level results: T-cell counts and diversity at one year post-transplant came mainly from newly produced T cells.

This clonotype was seen more than once but under ten times. Its target is unknown. The V and J ends lost 5 bases and 6 bases respectively, with 11 bases between them. Germline V gene lookup returns CDR1 SGHVS and CDR2 FQNEAQ. This CDR3 contains 13 residues. Unique molecular identifiers were incorporated during preparation of the TCRbeta library. Via MiXCR, TCRdb re-called the PCR reads, giving one row per CDR3 protein. The data show about 900,000 distinct CDR3 sequences, with 25% to 30% seen just once and about 28% held by the top ten. Source: PBMCs, mostly from graft donor cells, taken 360 days after TCRalphabeta/CD19-depleted stem cell transplant. This sequence was found in a boy younger than two who had a stem cell transplant for SCID, so the T cells may come from the graft donor. The rearrangement links TRBV7-8 to TRBJ1-5; D not certain. The CDR3 region has the DNA TGTGCCAGCAGCCCCCAAAATCGTCAGCCCCAGCATTTT. Translating gives CASSPQNRQPQHF.